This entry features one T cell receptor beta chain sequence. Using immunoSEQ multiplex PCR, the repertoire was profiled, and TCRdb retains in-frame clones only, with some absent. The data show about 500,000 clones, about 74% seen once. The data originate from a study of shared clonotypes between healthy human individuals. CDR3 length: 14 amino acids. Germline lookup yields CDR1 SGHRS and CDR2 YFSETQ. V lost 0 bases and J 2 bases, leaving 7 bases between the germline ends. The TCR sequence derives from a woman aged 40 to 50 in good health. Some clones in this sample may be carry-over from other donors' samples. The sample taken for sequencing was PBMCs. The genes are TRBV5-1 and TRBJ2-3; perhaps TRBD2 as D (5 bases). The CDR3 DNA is TGCGCCAGCAGCTTGGCCGGGATCACAGATACGCAGTATTTT. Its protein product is CASSLAGITDTQYF.